This T cell receptor beta chain was observed in a study of blood T cell repertoires in COVID-19. Study-wide context: Italy, Spain and the United States were the sources of the convalescent and acute COVID-19 samples.

CDR1 and CDR2 from the germline V gene are SGHTA and FQGTGA. The CDR3 runs 15 residues. Trimming took off 5 bases at V and 2 bases at J, with 10 bases between the two ends. In the original workflow: Reference gene primers were amplified, and this amplification served to estimate nucleated cell counts. Generated by immunoSEQ multiplex PCR, the TCRdb table keeps only in-frame clones and is missing some. That table gives V, J and clone size, and the DNA gave D and trimming. Of about 210,000 clones in the sample, 60% to 85% are singletons; the top ten hold 7% to 8.5%. The chain uses TRBV7-3 and TRBJ2-6; D remains ambiguous. The sequence was obtained from a woman between 65 and 79 years old with acute or convalescent COVID-19. Sequenced material: peripheral blood. The CDR3: CASSPGMAGANVLTF. The CDR3 DNA reads TGTGCCAGCAGCCCAGGAATGGCTGGGGCCAACGTCCTGACTTTC.